Listed below are T cell receptor beta chains from one sample, sequenced in a study of blood T cells in healthy people across ages. TCRdb fed the 5' RACE reads into MiXCR, producing one record per CDR3 protein. The sample has some 900,000 distinct CDR3 sequences; about 48% are singletons. What was sequenced was blood. The receptors were gathered from a man younger than 40 in good health. CDR3s include the opening cysteine and the closing phenylalanine or tryptophan. D genes are given only for firm matches. Clone sizes are given selectively: once, few, many, or a class where the clone is expanded.

J gene: TRBJ2-7; D gene: NA; V gene: TRBV10-3; clone size: few; CDR3 protein: CAISERGSSYEQYF; CDR3 DNA: TGTGCCATCAGTGAGAGGGGGAGCTCCTACGAGCAGTACTTC
J gene: TRBJ2-7; D gene: TRBD2; V gene: TRBV6-5; clone size: NA; CDR3 protein: CASSYSASGRYEQYF; CDR3 DNA: TGTGCCAGCAGTTACTCGGCTAGCGGGAGATACGAGCAGTACTTC
J gene: TRBJ2-1; D gene: TRBD2; V gene: TRBV27; clone size: NA; CDR3 protein: CASSLWGLAGDNEQFF; CDR3 DNA: TGTGCCAGCAGTTTATGGGGACTAGCGGGGGACAATGAGCAGTTCTTC
J gene: TRBJ1-2; D gene: NA; V gene: TRBV6-5; clone size: NA; CDR3 protein: CASTTEKGSYTF; CDR3 DNA: TGTGCCAGCACCACTGAAAAGGGTAGCTACACCTTC
J gene: TRBJ2-7; D gene: NA; V gene: TRBV3-1; clone size: few; CDR3 protein: CASSQEAAATGEQYF; CDR3 DNA: TGTGCCAGCAGCCAAGAGGCCGCTGCTACGGGCGAGCAGTACTTC
J gene: TRBJ2-5; D gene: NA; V gene: TRBV12-5; clone size: NA; CDR3 protein: CASGLEETQYF; CDR3 DNA: TGTGCTAGTGGTTTGGAGGAGACCCAGTACTTC
J gene: TRBJ2-3; D gene: NA; V gene: TRBV7-2; clone size: NA; CDR3 protein: CASSDLSTDTQYF; CDR3 DNA: TGTGCCAGCAGCGACCTAAGCACAGATACGCAGTATTTT
J gene: TRBJ2-1; D gene: NA; V gene: TRBV20-1; clone size: NA; CDR3 protein: CSARVPSGSYNEQFF; CDR3 DNA: TGCAGTGCTAGAGTGCCTAGTGGGTCCTACAATGAGCAGTTCTTC
J gene: TRBJ1-5; D gene: TRBD1; V gene: TRBV6-5; clone size: NA; CDR3 protein: CASSSMTGTAGQPQHF; CDR3 DNA: TGTGCCAGCAGCTCCATGACAGGGACGGCAGGTCAGCCCCAGCATTTT
J gene: TRBJ2-5; D gene: TRBD1; V gene: TRBV27; clone size: NA; CDR3 protein: CASNRGLGETQYF; CDR3 DNA: TGTGCCAGCAACAGGGGGCTAGGGGAGACCCAGTACTTC
J gene: TRBJ2-1; D gene: NA; V gene: TRBV2; clone size: many; CDR3 protein: CASSKGQGNYNEQFF; CDR3 DNA: TGTGCCAGCAGCAAGGGGCAGGGAAACTACAATGAGCAGTTCTTC
J gene: TRBJ1-1; D gene: NA; V gene: TRBV28; clone size: NA; CDR3 protein: CASGGRGASTEAFF; CDR3 DNA: TGTGCCAGCGGGGGGCGGGGCGCGAGCACTGAAGCTTTCTTT
J gene: TRBJ1-5; D gene: NA; V gene: TRBV6-2/TRBV6-3; clone size: NA; CDR3 protein: CASSYGASGWSNQPQHF; CDR3 DNA: TGTGCCAGCAGTTACGGGGCCTCCGGGTGGTCAAATCAGCCCCAGCATTTT
J gene: TRBJ2-7; D gene: TRBD1; V gene: TRBV6-1; clone size: few; CDR3 protein: CASRTIPGQGFHEQYF; CDR3 DNA: TGTGCCAGCAGAACTATTCCGGGACAGGGTTTCCACGAGCAGTACTTC
J gene: TRBJ1-5; D gene: NA; V gene: TRBV7-2; clone size: NA; CDR3 protein: CASSLQTQGEPQHF; CDR3 DNA: TGTGCCAGCAGCTTACAAACACAGGGAGAGCCCCAGCATTTT
J gene: TRBJ2-3; D gene: NA; V gene: TRBV9; clone size: NA; CDR3 protein: CASSLESLPDTQYF; CDR3 DNA: TGTGCCAGCAGCCTGGAATCACTCCCCGATACGCAGTATTTT
J gene: TRBJ1-2; D gene: NA; V gene: TRBV3-1; clone size: once; CDR3 protein: CASSQGSGSDYTF; CDR3 DNA: TGTGCCAGCAGCCAAGGTTCAGGGTCTGACTACACCTTC
J gene: TRBJ2-7; D gene: NA; V gene: TRBV6-2/TRBV6-3; clone size: few; CDR3 protein: CASSYTPEPPYEQYF; CDR3 DNA: TGTGCCAGCAGTTATACTCCGGAACCGCCCTACGAGCAGTACTTC
J gene: TRBJ2-3; D gene: TRBD2; V gene: TRBV5-1; clone size: few; CDR3 protein: CASSLAGDLTDTQYF; CDR3 DNA: TGCGCCAGCAGCTTAGCGGGGGACCTCACAGATACGCAGTATTTT
J gene: TRBJ1-2; D gene: NA; V gene: TRBV5-1; clone size: many; CDR3 protein: CASSLDWGGGYTF; CDR3 DNA: TGCGCCAGCAGCTTGGATTGGGGTGGTGGCTACACCTTC
J gene: TRBJ2-5; D gene: TRBD1; V gene: TRBV15; clone size: NA; CDR3 protein: CATSRGQGYQETQYF; CDR3 DNA: TGTGCCACCAGCAGAGGACAGGGGTACCAGGAGACCCAGTACTTC
J gene: TRBJ2-1; D gene: NA; V gene: TRBV20-1; clone size: NA; CDR3 protein: CSTTGGLTSYNEQFF; CDR3 DNA: TGCAGTACTACCGGGGGCCTCACCTCCTACAATGAGCAGTTCTTC
J gene: TRBJ1-6; D gene: NA; V gene: TRBV6-6; clone size: NA; CDR3 protein: CASSYGGREDSPLHF; CDR3 DNA: TGTGCCAGCAGTTACGGCGGCAGGGAGGATTCACCCCTCCACTTT
J gene: TRBJ1-2; D gene: NA; V gene: TRBV4-2; clone size: NA; CDR3 protein: CASSQEFGYGYTF; CDR3 DNA: TGTGCCAGCAGCCAAGAATTTGGATATGGCTACACCTTC
J gene: TRBJ1-3; D gene: NA; V gene: TRBV7-9; clone size: NA; CDR3 protein: CASSFMGGSGNTIYF; CDR3 DNA: TGTGCCAGCAGCTTTATGGGGGGCTCTGGAAACACCATATATTTT
J gene: TRBJ2-7; D gene: TRBD2; V gene: TRBV7-2; clone size: NA; CDR3 protein: CASSLSGTYSYEQYF; CDR3 DNA: TGTGCCAGCAGCTTAAGCGGGACCTACTCCTACGAGCAGTACTTC
J gene: TRBJ2-3; D gene: TRBD2; V gene: TRBV29-1; clone size: many; CDR3 protein: CSVAGGGTDTQYF; CDR3 DNA: TGCAGCGTTGCGGGGGGGGGCACAGATACGCAGTATTTT
J gene: TRBJ1-2; D gene: TRBD1; V gene: TRBV12-3/TRBV12-4; clone size: once; CDR3 protein: CASSPTGWGYTF; CDR3 DNA: TGTGCCAGCAGCCCGACAGGGTGGGGCTACACCTTC
J gene: TRBJ2-7; D gene: NA; V gene: TRBV6-2/TRBV6-3; clone size: NA; CDR3 protein: CASTGGLGEQYF; CDR3 DNA: TGTGCCAGCACTGGGGGGCTCGGCGAGCAGTACTTC
J gene: TRBJ2-7; D gene: NA; V gene: TRBV20-1; clone size: NA; CDR3 protein: CSARDPVRNYEQYF; CDR3 DNA: TGCAGTGCTAGAGATCCGGTGCGGAACTACGAGCAGTACTTC
J gene: TRBJ2-1; D gene: TRBD1; V gene: TRBV5-1; clone size: many; CDR3 protein: CASSRQGDNEQFF; CDR3 DNA: TGTGCCAGCAGTCGACAGGGCGACAATGAGCAGTTCTTC
J gene: TRBJ1-1; D gene: TRBD1; V gene: TRBV20-1; clone size: few; CDR3 protein: CSASTRTGGWEEAFF; CDR3 DNA: TGCAGTGCTAGCACTAGGACAGGGGGTTGGGAGGAAGCTTTCTTT
J gene: TRBJ2-1; D gene: TRBD1; V gene: TRBV5-1; clone size: NA; CDR3 protein: CASTRDRVYNEQFF; CDR3 DNA: TGCGCCAGCACCAGAGACAGGGTCTACAATGAGCAGTTCTTC
J gene: TRBJ2-1; D gene: TRBD1; V gene: TRBV9; clone size: few; CDR3 protein: CASSLRDRVVNEQFF; CDR3 DNA: TGTGCCAGCAGCCTCCGGGACAGGGTGGTCAATGAGCAGTTCTTC
J gene: TRBJ1-5; D gene: NA; V gene: TRBV28; clone size: NA; CDR3 protein: CASSRNRNQPQHF; CDR3 DNA: TGTGCCAGCAGTAGAAACAGGAATCAGCCCCAGCATTTT
J gene: TRBJ1-1; D gene: TRBD1; V gene: TRBV20-1; clone size: few; CDR3 protein: CSARPGQGNTEAFF; CDR3 DNA: TGCAGTGCTAGACCCGGACAGGGGAACACTGAAGCTTTCTTT
J gene: TRBJ2-1; D gene: NA; V gene: TRBV29-1; clone size: NA; CDR3 protein: CSVEDSSYEQFF; CDR3 DNA: TGCAGCGTTGAAGATAGCAGCTACGAGCAGTTCTTC
J gene: TRBJ2-7; D gene: TRBD1; V gene: TRBV4-1; clone size: NA; CDR3 protein: CASSQEAGTGAYEQYF; CDR3 DNA: TGCGCCAGCAGCCAAGAAGCCGGGACAGGGGCTTACGAGCAGTACTTC
J gene: TRBJ2-1; D gene: TRBD2; V gene: TRBV5-1; clone size: NA; CDR3 protein: CASSSVPSGGPNEQFF; CDR3 DNA: TGCGCCAGCAGCTCCGTTCCGAGCGGGGGGCCCAATGAGCAGTTCTTC